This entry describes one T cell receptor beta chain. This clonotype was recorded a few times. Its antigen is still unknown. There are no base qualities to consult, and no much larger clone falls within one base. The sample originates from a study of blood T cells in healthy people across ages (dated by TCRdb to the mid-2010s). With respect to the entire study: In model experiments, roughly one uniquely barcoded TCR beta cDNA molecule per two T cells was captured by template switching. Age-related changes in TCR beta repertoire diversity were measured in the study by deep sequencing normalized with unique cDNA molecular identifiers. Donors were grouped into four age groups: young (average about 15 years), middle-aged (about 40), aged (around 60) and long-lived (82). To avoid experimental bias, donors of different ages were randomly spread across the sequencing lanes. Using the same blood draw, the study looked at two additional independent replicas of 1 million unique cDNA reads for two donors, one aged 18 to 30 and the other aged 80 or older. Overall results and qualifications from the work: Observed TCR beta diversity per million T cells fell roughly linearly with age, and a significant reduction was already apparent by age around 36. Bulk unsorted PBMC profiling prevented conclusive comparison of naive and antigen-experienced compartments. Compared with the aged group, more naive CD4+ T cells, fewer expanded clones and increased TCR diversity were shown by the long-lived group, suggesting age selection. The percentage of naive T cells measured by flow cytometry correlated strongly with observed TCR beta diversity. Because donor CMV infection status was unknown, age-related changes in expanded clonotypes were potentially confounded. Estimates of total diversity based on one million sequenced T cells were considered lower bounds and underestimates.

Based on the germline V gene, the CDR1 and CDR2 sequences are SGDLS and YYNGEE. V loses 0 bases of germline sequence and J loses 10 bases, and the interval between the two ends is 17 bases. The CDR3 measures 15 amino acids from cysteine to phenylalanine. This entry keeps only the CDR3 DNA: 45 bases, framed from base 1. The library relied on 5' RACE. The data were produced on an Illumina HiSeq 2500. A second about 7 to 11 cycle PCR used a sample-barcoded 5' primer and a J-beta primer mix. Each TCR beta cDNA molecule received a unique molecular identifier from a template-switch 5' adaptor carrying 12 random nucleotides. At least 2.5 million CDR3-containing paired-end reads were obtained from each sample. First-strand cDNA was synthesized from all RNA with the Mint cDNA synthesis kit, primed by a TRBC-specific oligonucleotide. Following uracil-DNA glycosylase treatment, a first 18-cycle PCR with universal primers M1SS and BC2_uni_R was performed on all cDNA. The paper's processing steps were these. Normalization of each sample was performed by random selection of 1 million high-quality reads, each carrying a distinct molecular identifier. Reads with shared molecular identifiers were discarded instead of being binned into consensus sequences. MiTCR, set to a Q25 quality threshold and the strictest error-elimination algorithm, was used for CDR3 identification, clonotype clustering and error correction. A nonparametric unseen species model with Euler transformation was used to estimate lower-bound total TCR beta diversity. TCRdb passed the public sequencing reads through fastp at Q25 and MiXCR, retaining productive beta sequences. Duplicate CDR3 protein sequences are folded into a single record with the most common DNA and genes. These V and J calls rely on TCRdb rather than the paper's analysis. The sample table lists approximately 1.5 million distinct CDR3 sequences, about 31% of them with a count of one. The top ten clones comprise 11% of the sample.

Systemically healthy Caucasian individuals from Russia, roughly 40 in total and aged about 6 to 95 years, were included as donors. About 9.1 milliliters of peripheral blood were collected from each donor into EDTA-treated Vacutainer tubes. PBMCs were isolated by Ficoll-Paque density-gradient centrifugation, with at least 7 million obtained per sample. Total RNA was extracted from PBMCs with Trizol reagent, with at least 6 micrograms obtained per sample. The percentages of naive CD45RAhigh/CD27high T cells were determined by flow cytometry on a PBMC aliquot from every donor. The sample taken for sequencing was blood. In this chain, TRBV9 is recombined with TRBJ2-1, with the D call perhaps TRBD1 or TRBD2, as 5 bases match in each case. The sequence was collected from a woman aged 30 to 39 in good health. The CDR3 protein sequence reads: CASSVAAGFEREQFF. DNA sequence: TGTGCCAGCAGCGTAGCAGCAGGGTTTGAGCGGGAGCAGTTCTTC.